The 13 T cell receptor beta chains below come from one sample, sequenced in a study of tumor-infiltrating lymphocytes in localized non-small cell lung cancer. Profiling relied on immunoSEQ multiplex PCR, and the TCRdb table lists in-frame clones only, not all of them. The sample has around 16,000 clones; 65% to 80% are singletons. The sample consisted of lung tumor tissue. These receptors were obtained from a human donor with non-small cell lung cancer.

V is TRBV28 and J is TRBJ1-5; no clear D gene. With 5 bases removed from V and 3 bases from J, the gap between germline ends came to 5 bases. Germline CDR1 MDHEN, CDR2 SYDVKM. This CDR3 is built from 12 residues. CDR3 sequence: CASSPLNQPQHF. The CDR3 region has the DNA TGTGCCAGCAGTCCCCTCAATCAGCCCCAGCATTTT.

CDR3 sequence: CASSLGQGAFNEQFF. CDR3 DNA: TGTGCCAGCAGCTTAGGGCAGGGGGCTTTTAATGAGCAGTTCTTC. The V and J genes are TRBV7-2 and TRBJ2-1, with TRBD1 matching 8 bases. This CDR3 contains 15 residues. From germline, CDR1 is SGHTA and CDR2 FQGNSA. Trimming took 1 base from V and 7 from J; bases not matched to a gene: 6.

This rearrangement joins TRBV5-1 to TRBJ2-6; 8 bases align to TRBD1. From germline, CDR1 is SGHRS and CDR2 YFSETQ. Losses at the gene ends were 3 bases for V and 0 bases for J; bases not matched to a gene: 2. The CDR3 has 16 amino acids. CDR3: CASSWGQASGANVLTF. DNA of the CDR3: TGCGCCAGCAGCTGGGGACAGGCCTCTGGGGCCAACGTCCTGACTTTC.

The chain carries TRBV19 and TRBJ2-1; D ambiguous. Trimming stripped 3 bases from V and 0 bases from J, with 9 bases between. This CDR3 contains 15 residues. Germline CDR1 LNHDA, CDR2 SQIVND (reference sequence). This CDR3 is CASSIWQSSYNEQFF. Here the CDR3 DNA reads TGTGCCAGTAGTATCTGGCAGAGCTCCTACAATGAGCAGTTCTTC.

The CDR3 reads CASSGGAAETQYF. The CDR3 nucleotides read TGTGCCAGCTCCGGGGGGGCGGCCGAGACCCAGTACTTC. The chain couples TRBV7-3 to TRBJ2-5; TRBD2 matches at 8 bases. CDR3 length: 13 amino acids. Germline loops: CDR1 SGHTA, CDR2 FQGTGA. After removal of 8 bases from V and 5 bases from J, the junction contained 7 bases not matched to a gene.

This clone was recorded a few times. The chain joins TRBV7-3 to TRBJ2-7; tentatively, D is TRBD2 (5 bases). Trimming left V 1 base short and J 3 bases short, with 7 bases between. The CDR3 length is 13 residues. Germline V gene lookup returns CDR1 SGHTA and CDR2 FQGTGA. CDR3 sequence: CASSLMAGYEQYF. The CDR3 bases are TGTGCCAGCAGCTTAATGGCGGGCTACGAGCAGTACTTC.

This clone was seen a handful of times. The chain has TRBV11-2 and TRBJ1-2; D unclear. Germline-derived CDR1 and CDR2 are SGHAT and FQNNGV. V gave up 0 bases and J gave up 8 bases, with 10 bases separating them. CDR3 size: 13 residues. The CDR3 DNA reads TGTGCCAGCAGCTTAGATCCCCGTGGCGGCTACACCTTC. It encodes CASSLDPRGGYTF.

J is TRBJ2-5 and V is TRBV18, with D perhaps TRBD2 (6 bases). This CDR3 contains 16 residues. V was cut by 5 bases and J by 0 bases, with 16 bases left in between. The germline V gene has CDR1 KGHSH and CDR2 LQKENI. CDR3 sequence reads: CASSRSLALYQETQYF. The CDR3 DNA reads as TGTGCCAGCTCAAGGAGTCTAGCGCTATACCAAGAGACCCAGTACTTC.

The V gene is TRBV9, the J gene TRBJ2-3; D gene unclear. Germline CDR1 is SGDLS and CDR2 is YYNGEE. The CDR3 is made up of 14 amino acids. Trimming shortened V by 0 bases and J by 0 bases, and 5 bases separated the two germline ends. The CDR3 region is CASSVAGSTDTQYF. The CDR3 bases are TGTGCCAGCAGCGTAGCGGGTAGCACAGATACGCAGTATTTT.

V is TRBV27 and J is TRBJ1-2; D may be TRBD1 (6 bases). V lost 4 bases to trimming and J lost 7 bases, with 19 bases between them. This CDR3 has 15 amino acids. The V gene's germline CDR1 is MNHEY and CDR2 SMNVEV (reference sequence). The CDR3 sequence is CASSWGLGGKGGYTF. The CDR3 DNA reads TGTGCCAGCAGTTGGGGCCTCGGGGGCAAGGGTGGCTACACCTTC.

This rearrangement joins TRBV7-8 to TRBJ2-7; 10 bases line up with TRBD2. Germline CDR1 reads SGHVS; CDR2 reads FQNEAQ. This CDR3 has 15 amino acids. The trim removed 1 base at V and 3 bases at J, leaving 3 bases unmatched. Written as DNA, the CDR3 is TGTGCCAGCAGCTTAGTTGCTAGCGGGAGCTACGAGCAGTACTTC. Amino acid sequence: CASSLVASGSYEQYF.

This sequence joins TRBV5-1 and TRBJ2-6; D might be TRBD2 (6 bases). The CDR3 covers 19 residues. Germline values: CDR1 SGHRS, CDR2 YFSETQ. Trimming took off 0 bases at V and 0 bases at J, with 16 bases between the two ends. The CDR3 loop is CASSLEWRGVSSGANVLTF. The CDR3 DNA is TGCGCCAGCAGCTTGGAGTGGAGGGGTGTAAGCTCTGGGGCCAACGTCCTGACTTTC. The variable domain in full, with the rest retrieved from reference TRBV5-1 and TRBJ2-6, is KAGVTQTPRYLIKTRGQQVTLSCSPISGHRSVSWYQQTPGQGLQFLFEYFSETQRNKGNFPGRFSGRQFSNSRSEMNVSTLELGDSALYLCASSLEWRGVSSGANVLTFGAGSRLTVL.

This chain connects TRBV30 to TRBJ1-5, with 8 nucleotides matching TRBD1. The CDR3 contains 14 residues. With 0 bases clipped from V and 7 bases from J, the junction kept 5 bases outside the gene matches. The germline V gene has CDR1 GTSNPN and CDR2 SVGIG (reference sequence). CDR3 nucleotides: TGTGCCTGGAGTGTGCAGGGGGCAGGGCAGCCCCAGCATTTT. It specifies CAWSVQGAGQPQHF.